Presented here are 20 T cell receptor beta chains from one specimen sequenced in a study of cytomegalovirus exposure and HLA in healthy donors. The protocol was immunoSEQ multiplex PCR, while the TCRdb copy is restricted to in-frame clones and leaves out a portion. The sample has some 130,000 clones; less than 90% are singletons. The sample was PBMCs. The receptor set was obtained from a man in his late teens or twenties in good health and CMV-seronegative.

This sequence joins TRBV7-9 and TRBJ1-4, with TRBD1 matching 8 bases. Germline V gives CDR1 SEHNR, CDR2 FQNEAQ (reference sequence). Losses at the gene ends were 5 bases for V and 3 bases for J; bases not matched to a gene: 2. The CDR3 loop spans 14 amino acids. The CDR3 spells CASSQGQANEKLFF. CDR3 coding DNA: TGTGCCAGCAGCCAGGGACAGGCTAATGAAAAACTGTTTTTT.

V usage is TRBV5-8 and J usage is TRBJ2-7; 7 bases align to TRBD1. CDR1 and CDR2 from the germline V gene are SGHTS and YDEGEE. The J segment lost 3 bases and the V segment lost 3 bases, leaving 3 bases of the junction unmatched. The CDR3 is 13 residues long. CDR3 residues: CASSWGTDYEQYF. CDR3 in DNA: TGTGCCAGCAGCTGGGGGACAGACTACGAGCAGTACTTC.

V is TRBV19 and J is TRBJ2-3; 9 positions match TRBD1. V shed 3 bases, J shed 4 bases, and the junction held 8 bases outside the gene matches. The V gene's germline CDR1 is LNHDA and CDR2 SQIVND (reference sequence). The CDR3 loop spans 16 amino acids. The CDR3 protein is CASSIGKGTGSDTQYF. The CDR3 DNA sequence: TGTGCCAGTAGTATCGGTAAGGGGACAGGGTCAGATACGCAGTATTTT.

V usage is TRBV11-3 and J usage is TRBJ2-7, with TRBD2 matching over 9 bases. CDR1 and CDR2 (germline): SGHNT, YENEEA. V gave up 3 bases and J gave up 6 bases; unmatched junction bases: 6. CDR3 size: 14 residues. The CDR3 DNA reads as TGTGCCAGCAGCTTTTCTAGCGGGGCCTCCGAGCAGTACTTC. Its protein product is CASSFSSGASEQYF. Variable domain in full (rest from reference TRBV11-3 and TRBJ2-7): EAGVVQSPRYKIIEKKQPVAFWCNPISGHNTLYWYLQNLGQGPELLIRYENEEAVDDSQLPKDRFSAERLKGVDSTLKIQPAELGDSAVYLCASSFSSGASEQYFGPGTRLTVT.

CDR3 in amino acids: CASGVIFGNQPQHF. CDR3 in DNA: TGCGCCAGCGGTGTAATCTTCGGCAATCAGCCCCAGCATTTT. V gene TRBV10-1 combines with J gene TRBJ1-5; D remains ambiguous. Germline-derived CDR1 and CDR2 are WNHNN and SYGVQD (reference sequence). Trimming left V 8 bases short and J 2 bases short, with 13 bases between. There are 14 residues in the CDR3.

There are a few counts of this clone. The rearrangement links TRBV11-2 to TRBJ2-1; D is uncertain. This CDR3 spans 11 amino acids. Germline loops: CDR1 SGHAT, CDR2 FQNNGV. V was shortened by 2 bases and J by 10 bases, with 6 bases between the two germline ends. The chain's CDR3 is CASSLIGEQFF. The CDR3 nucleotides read TGTGCCAGCAGCTTAATCGGGGAGCAGTTCTTC.

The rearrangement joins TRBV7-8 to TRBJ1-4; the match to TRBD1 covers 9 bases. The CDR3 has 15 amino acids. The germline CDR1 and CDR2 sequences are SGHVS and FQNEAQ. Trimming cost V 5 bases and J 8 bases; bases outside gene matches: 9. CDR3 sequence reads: CASSTRDRVGEKLFF. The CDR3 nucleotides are TGTGCCAGCAGCACCCGGGACAGGGTAGGAGAAAAACTGTTTTTT.

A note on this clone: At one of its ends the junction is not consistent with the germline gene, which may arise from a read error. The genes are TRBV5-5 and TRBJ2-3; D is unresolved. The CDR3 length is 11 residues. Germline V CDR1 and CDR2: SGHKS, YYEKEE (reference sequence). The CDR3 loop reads CASSLEDTQYF. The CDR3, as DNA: TGTGCCAGCAGCTTAGAGGATACACAGTATTTT.

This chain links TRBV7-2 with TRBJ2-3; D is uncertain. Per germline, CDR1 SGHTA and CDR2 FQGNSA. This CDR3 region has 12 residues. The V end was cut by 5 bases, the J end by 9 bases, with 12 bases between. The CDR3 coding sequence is TGTGCCAGCAGCCCGACGCACAGAACGCAGTATTTT. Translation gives CASSPTHRTQYF.

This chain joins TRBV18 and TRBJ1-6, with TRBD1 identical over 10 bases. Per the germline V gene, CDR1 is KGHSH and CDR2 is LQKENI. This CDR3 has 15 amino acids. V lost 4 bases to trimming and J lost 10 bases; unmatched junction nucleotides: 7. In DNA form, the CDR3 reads TGTGCCAGCTCACTCGGGACAGGGGAAAACTCACCCCTCCACTTT. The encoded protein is CASSLGTGENSPLHF.

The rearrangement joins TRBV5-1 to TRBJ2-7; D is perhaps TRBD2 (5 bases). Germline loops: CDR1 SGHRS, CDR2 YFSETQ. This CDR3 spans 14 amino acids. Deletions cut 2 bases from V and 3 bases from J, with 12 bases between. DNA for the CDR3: TGCGCCAGCAGCTTAGAGGGCGGCTTCTACGAGCAGTACTTC. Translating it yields CASSLEGGFYEQYF.

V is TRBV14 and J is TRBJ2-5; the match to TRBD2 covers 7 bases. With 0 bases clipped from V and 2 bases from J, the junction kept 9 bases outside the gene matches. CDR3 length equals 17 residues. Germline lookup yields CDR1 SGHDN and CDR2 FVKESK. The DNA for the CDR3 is TGTGCCAGCAGCCAAGAACGGGCTAGCGGCGTTCAAGAGACCCAGTACTTC. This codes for CASSQERASGVQETQYF.

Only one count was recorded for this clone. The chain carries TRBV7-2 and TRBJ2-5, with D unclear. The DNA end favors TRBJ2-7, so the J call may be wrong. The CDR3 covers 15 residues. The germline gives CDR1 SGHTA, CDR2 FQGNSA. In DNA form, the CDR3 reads TGTGCCAGCAGCCACCACATGGGCACCGACTACGAGCAGTACTTC. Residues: CASSHHMGTDYEQYF.

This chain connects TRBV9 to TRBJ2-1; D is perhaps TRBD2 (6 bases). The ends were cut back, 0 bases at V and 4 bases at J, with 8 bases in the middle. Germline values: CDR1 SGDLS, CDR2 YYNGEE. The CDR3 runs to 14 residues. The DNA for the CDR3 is TGTGCCAGCAGCGTAGGGACTACTTACAATGAGCAGTTCTTC. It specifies CASSVGTTYNEQFF.

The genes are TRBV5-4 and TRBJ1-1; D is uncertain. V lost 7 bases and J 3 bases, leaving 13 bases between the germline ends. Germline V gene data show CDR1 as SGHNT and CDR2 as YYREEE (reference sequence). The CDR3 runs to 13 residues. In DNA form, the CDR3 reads TGTGCCAGCGGCCGAGGAGAGTACACTGAAGCTTTCTTT. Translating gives CASGRGEYTEAFF.

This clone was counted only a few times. The CDR3 spells CAWSEGPLNQPQHF. CDR3 in DNA: TGTGCCTGGAGTGAGGGGCCCTTGAATCAGCCCCAGCATTTT. V gene TRBV30 combines with J gene TRBJ1-5, with a tentative D call TRBD1 (5 bases). This CDR3 is built from 14 residues. Germline CDR1 is GTSNPN and CDR2 is SVGIG (reference sequence). Between the trimmed V and J ends, which lost 1 base and 4 bases, there was a span of 11 bases.

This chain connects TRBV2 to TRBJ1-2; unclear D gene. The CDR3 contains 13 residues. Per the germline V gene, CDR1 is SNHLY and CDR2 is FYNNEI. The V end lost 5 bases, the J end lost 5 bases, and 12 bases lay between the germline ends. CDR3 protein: CASSKAGGYGYTF. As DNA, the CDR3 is TGTGCCAGCAGTAAGGCGGGAGGGTATGGCTACACCTTC.

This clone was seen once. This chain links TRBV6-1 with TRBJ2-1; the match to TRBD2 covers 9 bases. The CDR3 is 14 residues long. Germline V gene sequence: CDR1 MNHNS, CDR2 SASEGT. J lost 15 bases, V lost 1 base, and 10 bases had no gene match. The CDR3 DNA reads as TGTGCCAGCAGTGAAGGGGCTAGCGGGGCCCGTCTGTTCTTC. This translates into CASSEGASGARLFF.

The CDR3: CASSQSGGDLRTQYF. CDR3 bases: TGCGCCAGCAGCCAATCCGGGGGGGACTTACGGACCCAGTACTTC. The V call is TRBV4-1, the J call TRBJ2-5; 8 bases are a match to TRBD2. The CDR3 is 15 residues long. V gave up 2 bases and J gave up 7 bases; unmatched junction bases: 9. Germline-derived CDR1 and CDR2 are MGHRA and YSYEKL.

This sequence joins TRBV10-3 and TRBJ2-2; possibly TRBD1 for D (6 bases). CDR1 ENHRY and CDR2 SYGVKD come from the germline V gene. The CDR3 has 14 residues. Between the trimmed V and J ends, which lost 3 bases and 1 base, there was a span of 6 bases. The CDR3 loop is CAISEQGNTGELFF. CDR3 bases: TGTGCCATCAGTGAACAGGGGAACACCGGGGAGCTGTTTTTT.